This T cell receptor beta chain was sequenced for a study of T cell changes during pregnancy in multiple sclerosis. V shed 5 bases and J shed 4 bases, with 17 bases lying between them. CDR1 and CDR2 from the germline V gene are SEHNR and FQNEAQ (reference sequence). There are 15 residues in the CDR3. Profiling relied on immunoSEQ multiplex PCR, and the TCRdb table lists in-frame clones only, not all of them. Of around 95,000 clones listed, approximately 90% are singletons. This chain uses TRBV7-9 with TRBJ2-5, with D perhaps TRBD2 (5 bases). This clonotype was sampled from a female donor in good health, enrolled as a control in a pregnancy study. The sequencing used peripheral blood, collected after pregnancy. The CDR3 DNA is TGTGCCAGCAGCCCACAGAGGGCCGGCGTAGAGACCCAGTACTTC. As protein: CASSPQRAGVETQYF.